A single sample gave rise to the 3 T cell receptor beta chains below, sequenced in a study of blood T cell repertoires in COVID-19. Clones were sequenced by immunoSEQ multiplex PCR, and TCRdb holds only the in-frame ones, with some missing. Among 170,000 or so clones, roughly 90% were seen once, and the ten largest hold more than 6.5%. What was sequenced was PBMCs or T cells enriched from blood (not recorded which). All receptors derive from a woman aged 50 to 60 who had recovered from COVID-19.

The genes are TRBV4-1 and TRBJ2-7, with 8 nucleotides matching TRBD1. The CDR3 covers 15 residues. The junction had 8 bases not matched to a gene; V was cut back by 1 base and J by 6 bases. The germline V gene encodes CDR1 MGHRA and CDR2 YSYEKL. The CDR3 DNA is TGCGCCAGCAGCCAAGGACAGGGGCGACCCCTCGAGCAGTACTTC. It encodes CASSQGQGRPLEQYF.

The chain carries TRBV19 and TRBJ1-3; 9 nucleotides agree with TRBD1. J gave up 4 bases and V 9 bases, and 10 bases lay outside the gene matches. The germline V gene has CDR1 LNHDA and CDR2 SQIVND (reference sequence). The CDR3 runs 15 residues. In nucleotides, the CDR3 is TGTGCCAGCAGGGACCTGGGGACAGGGGGAAACACCATATATTTT. Amino acids: CASRDLGTGGNTIYF.

This clone was seen a handful of times. This sequence joins TRBV9 and TRBJ2-7; unclear D gene. Germline V lookup: CDR1 SGDLS, CDR2 YYNGEE. V lost 2 bases and J 4 bases, leaving 10 bases between the germline ends. CDR3 length equals 13 residues. The CDR3 region is CASSVVPEYEQYF. CDR3 sequence (DNA): TGTGCCAGCAGCGTTGTACCCGAGTACGAGCAGTACTTC.